One and the same sample provided the 30 T cell receptor beta chains below, sequenced in a study of T cell responses to AZD1222 COVID-19 vaccine. Sequencing was performed with immunoSEQ multiplex PCR; in TCRdb, only in-frame clones are kept and a portion is missing. The sample lists about 110,000 clones; roughly nine tenths were seen once. Source: peripheral blood, taken 28 days after the second AZD1222 dose. These receptors were obtained from an adult who received the AZD1222 COVID-19 vaccine.

This clone was observed a few times. This rearrangement joins TRBV6-5 to TRBJ1-5, with 7 bases fitting TRBD1. The CDR3 length is 15 residues. Germline-derived CDR1 and CDR2 are MNHEY and SVGAGI. The V segment lost 11 bases and the J segment 1 base; nucleotides outside the gene matches: 11. CDR3 nucleotides: TGTGCCTCCAGGACCCCAGGGGGGAGCAATCAGCCCCAGCATTTT. Amino acid sequence: CASRTPGGSNQPQHF.

J is TRBJ1-4 and V is TRBV5-1; no definite D call. Germline CDR1 reads SGHRS; CDR2 reads YFSETQ. This CDR3 region has 14 residues. V was shortened by 2 bases and J by 5 bases, with 10 bases between the two germline ends. The CDR3 nucleotides read TGCGCCAGCAGCTTATTACAGTCGAATGAAAAACTGTTTTTT. Amino acid sequence: CASSLLQSNEKLFF. The variable domain in full, completed from reference TRBV5-1 and TRBJ1-4, reads KAGVTQTPRYLIKTRGQQVTLSCSPISGHRSVSWYQQTPGQGLQFLFEYFSETQRNKGNFPGRFSGRQFSNSRSEMNVSTLELGDSALYLCASSLLQSNEKLFFGSGTQLSVL.

The chain has TRBV15 and TRBJ2-5; 8 nucleotides line up with TRBD1. The germline gives CDR1 LNHNV, CDR2 YYDKDF (reference sequence). J was trimmed by 7 bases and V by 5 bases; bases with no gene match: 15. CDR3 length: 16 amino acids. The DNA of the CDR3 is TGTGCCACCAGCTCTCATGCCGGGACAGGTTTAGGGACCCAGTACTTC. The encoded protein is CATSSHAGTGLGTQYF.

The chain recombines TRBV27 with TRBJ2-1; D is undetermined. From germline, CDR1 is MNHEY and CDR2 SMNVEV (reference sequence). The V and J ends lost 1 base and 5 bases respectively, with 6 bases between them. This CDR3 contains 13 residues. The CDR3 nucleotides read TGTGCCAGCAGTTTATTTGGGGACAATGAGCAGTTCTTC. Residues: CASSLFGDNEQFF.

This clone has only a few counts. The V and J genes are TRBV21-1 and TRBJ2-7; no check of the table's D call, TRBD2, against the DNA was made. TRBV21-1 constitutes a pseudogene. There are 13 residues in the CDR3. In DNA, the CDR3 is TGTGCCAGCGGGCGGGAGTCGATTTACGAGCAGTACTTC. Residues: CASGRESIYEQYF.

This rearrangement joins TRBV7-6 to TRBJ2-3; 7 nucleotides align to TRBD2. The ends lost 0 bases at V and 5 bases at J; junction bases unmatched: 2. The CDR3 is made up of 14 amino acids. From germline, CDR1 is SGHVS and CDR2 FNYEAQ. The CDR3 coding sequence is TGTGCCAGCAGCTTAGCCGGGGGGAGAGATACGCAGTATTTT. Translating gives CASSLAGGRDTQYF. Full variable domain (outside the CDR3, taken from reference TRBV7-6 and TRBJ2-3): GAGVSQSPRYKVTKRGQDVALRCDPISGHVSLYWYRQALGQGPEFLTYFNYEAQQDKSGLPNDRFSAERPEGSISTLTIQRTEQRDSAMYRCASSLAGGRDTQYFGPGTRLTVL.

The J gene is TRBJ1-5, the V gene TRBV19; 7 bases agree with TRBD1. Per the germline V gene, CDR1 is LNHDA and CDR2 is SQIVND (reference sequence). V shed 2 bases and J 4 bases; nucleotides not matched to a gene: 2. The CDR3 extends over 14 amino acids. CDR3 DNA sequence: TGTGCCAGTAGTATACAGGGGGAGAATCAGCCCCAGCATTTT. Protein sequence: CASSIQGENQPQHF.

V and J are TRBV28 and TRBJ2-7; 7 nucleotides align to TRBD1. Germline V lookup: CDR1 MDHEN, CDR2 SYDVKM. Trimming at V came to 5 bases and at J to 3 bases, leaving 10 bases not matched to a gene. This CDR3 has 15 residues. Written as DNA, the CDR3 is TGTGCCAGCAGTCCTCCGGGACAGACCGACTACGAGCAGTACTTC. Its translation is CASSPPGQTDYEQYF.

The chain recombines TRBV6-1 with TRBJ1-2; D may be TRBD1 (5 bases). This CDR3 is 13 amino acids long. The ends were cut back, 3 bases at V and 5 bases at J, with 10 bases in the middle. The germline gives CDR1 MNHNS, CDR2 SASEGT. Here the CDR3 DNA reads TGTGCCAGCAGTGACAGGGTAGGGTATGGCTACACCTTC. Protein sequence: CASSDRVGYGYTF.

The chain links TRBV9 to TRBJ2-1; either TRBD1 or TRBD2 may fit D (7 bases each). Deletions cut 3 bases from V and 3 bases from J, with 16 bases between. CDR1 is SGDLS and CDR2 is YYNGEE in the germline V gene. The CDR3 consists of 16 residues. CDR3 DNA: TGTGCCAGCAGCGGGGGACAGCTAGCGGTCTACAATGAGCAGTTCTTC. It yields the protein CASSGGQLAVYNEQFF.

In its sample, this clone was seen once. The chain recombines TRBV28 with TRBJ2-2, with TRBD1 identical over 7 bases. Germline CDR1 reads MDHEN; CDR2 reads SYDVKM. The CDR3 runs to 13 residues. V was clipped by 9 bases and J by 6 bases; unmatched bases: 7. The DNA of the CDR3 is TGTGCCAGTAGACAGGGCGGCGCCGGGGAGCTGTTTTTT. Translated, it gives CASRQGGAGELFF.

This sequence joins TRBV4-1 and TRBJ2-2; D is uncertain. V lost 0 bases to trimming and J lost 5 bases, with 7 bases between them. This CDR3 has 14 amino acids. Germline-derived CDR1 and CDR2 are MGHRA and YSYEKL. CDR3 amino acids: CASSQDEETGELFF. Written as DNA, the CDR3 is TGCGCCAGCAGCCAAGATGAAGAGACCGGGGAGCTGTTTTTT.

This chain connects TRBV5-4 to TRBJ1-6, with 9 nucleotides matching TRBD1. The germline gives CDR1 SGHNT, CDR2 YYREEE (reference sequence). Losses at the gene ends were 5 bases for V and 5 bases for J; bases not matched to a gene: 2. The CDR3 runs to 14 residues. The CDR3 reads CASRDRGNNSPLHF. In DNA form, the CDR3 reads TGTGCCAGCAGGGACAGGGGCAATAATTCACCCCTCCACTTT.

This clone is a singleton in its sample. The junction shows a germline mismatch at one end, possibly a read error. V and J are TRBV6-5 and TRBJ2-7; the D is unclear. CDR3 length equals 14 residues. The germline CDR1 and CDR2 sequences are MNHEY and SVGAGI. Here the CDR3 reads CASSHSYDAYEQYF. CDR3 coding DNA: TGTGCCAGCAGTCACTCTTATGACGCCTACGAGCAGTACTTC.

The V and J genes are TRBV27 and TRBJ1-3; D remains ambiguous. Trimming removed 2 bases at V and 1 base at J, with 3 bases between. This CDR3 has 13 amino acids. The germline CDR1 and CDR2 sequences are MNHEY and SMNVEV (reference sequence). The CDR3 DNA follows: TGTGCCAGCAGTTTAACTTCTGGAAACACCATATATTTT. It encodes CASSLTSGNTIYF.

This clone was seen only a few times. The V call is TRBV28, the J call TRBJ2-6, with 9 positions matching TRBD1. The V gene's germline CDR1 is MDHEN and CDR2 SYDVKM. The CDR3 loop spans 21 amino acids. Trimming cost V 3 bases and J 4 bases; bases outside gene matches: 19. The DNA of the CDR3 is TGTGCCAGCAGTTTCACCCTTCCCCCCAGGGGACAGGGAGCCGGGGCCAACGTCCTGACTTTC. Residues: CASSFTLPPRGQGAGANVLTF.

The V call is TRBV27, the J call TRBJ1-1, with a possible D match to TRBD1 (5 bases). V was clipped by 7 bases and J by 4 bases, with 19 bases between them. This CDR3 is built from 15 residues. CDR1 and CDR2 (germline): MNHEY, SMNVEV (reference sequence). The CDR3 region is CASNSPGRRGTEAFF. DNA for the CDR3: TGTGCCAGCAACTCCCCGGGACGGAGGGGCACTGAAGCTTTCTTT.

V and J are TRBV6-6 and TRBJ1-6; D remains ambiguous. Deletions cut 6 bases from V and 4 bases from J, with 31 bases between. Looked up from germline, CDR1 is MNHNY and CDR2 is SVGAGI (reference sequence). This CDR3 has 21 residues. CDR3 region: CASSPKPQRAHRLPYNSPLHF. In DNA, the CDR3 is TGTGCCAGCAGCCCAAAGCCCCAACGGGCACACCGGCTCCCTTATAATTCACCCCTCCACTTT.

V gene TRBV7-9 combines with J gene TRBJ1-1; D is ambiguous. The CDR3 is 14 amino acids. Trimming took 1 base from V and 7 from J, leaving 13 bases between them. Germline assignment: CDR1 SEHNR and CDR2 FQNEAQ (reference sequence). The CDR3 loop is CASSLGAADSEAFF. CDR3 nucleotide sequence: TGTGCCAGCAGCTTAGGGGCGGCAGATAGTGAAGCTTTCTTT.

This chain links TRBV7-3 with TRBJ1-6; TRBD1 is a possible D gene (6 bases). The germline V gene encodes CDR1 SGHTA and CDR2 FQGTGA. This CDR3 spans 16 amino acids. V dropped 4 bases and J dropped 4 bases, with 14 bases sitting between them. The CDR3 nucleotides read TGTGCCAGCAGCTCGACCGAAGGGGGTTATAATTCACCCCTCCACTTT. Its protein product is CASSSTEGGYNSPLHF.

The chain employs TRBV3-1 (or the pseudogene TRBV3-2) and TRBJ1-2, with D unresolved. V shed 2 bases and J shed 2 bases, with 12 bases lying between them. Germline lookup yields CDR1 LGHDT and CDR2 YNNKEL (reference sequence). The CDR3 runs 15 residues. CDR3 DNA sequence: TGTGCCAGCAGCCAAACAGACCCTTCGAACTATGGCTACACCTTC. This codes for CASSQTDPSNYGYTF.

The chain has TRBV6-6 and TRBJ2-7; perhaps TRBD2 as D (6 bases). Trimming pared 6 bases from V and 5 bases from J, leaving 20 bases between. Germline assignment: CDR1 MNHNY and CDR2 SVGAGI (reference sequence). This CDR3 region has 15 residues. For the CDR3, the DNA is TGTGCCAGCAGCGACCTTTCCGGGAGTAACCACGAGCAGTACTTC. As protein: CASSDLSGSNHEQYF.

The chain links TRBV7-8 to TRBJ2-1, with unresolved D. Per the germline V gene, CDR1 is SGHVS and CDR2 is FQNEAQ. Trimming pared 1 base from V and 6 bases from J, leaving 7 bases between. The CDR3 runs 13 residues. The CDR3 loop reads CASSLGVSNEQFF. In DNA form, the CDR3 reads TGTGCCAGCAGCTTAGGGGTCAGCAATGAGCAGTTCTTC.

This chain joins TRBV28 and TRBJ1-5, with D perhaps matching TRBD1 (5 bases). Germline lookup yields CDR1 MDHEN and CDR2 SYDVKM. Trimming shortened V by 10 bases and J by 1 base, and 20 bases separated the two germline ends. This CDR3 has 16 residues. This CDR3 reads CATALGWGSSNQPQHF. CDR3 nucleotide sequence: TGTGCCACCGCCCTGGGGTGGGGGAGCAGCAATCAGCCCCAGCATTTT. Supplemented by reference TRBV28 and TRBJ1-5, the full variable domain reads DVKVTQSSRYLVKRTGEKVFLECVQDMDHENMFWYRQDPGLGLRLIYFSYDVKMKEKGDIPEGYSVSREKKERFSLILESASTNQTSMYLCATALGWGSSNQPQHFGDGTRLSIL.

The CDR3 nucleotides read TGCGCCAGCAGCTTGGACGGGACAGGGGGTTACACTGAAGCTTTCTTT. It translates to CASSLDGTGGYTEAFF. The chain recombines TRBV5-1 with TRBJ1-1; 11 nucleotides line up with TRBD1. CDR1 is SGHRS and CDR2 is YFSETQ in the germline V gene. Unmatched junction bases numbered 4, after V lost 0 bases and J lost 3 bases. The CDR3 length is 16 residues. The full variable domain, completed using reference TRBV5-1 and TRBJ1-1, is KAGVTQTPRYLIKTRGQQVTLSCSPISGHRSVSWYQQTPGQGLQFLFEYFSETQRNKGNFPGRFSGRQFSNSRSEMNVSTLELGDSALYLCASSLDGTGGYTEAFFGQGTRLTVV.

The V call is TRBV11-2, the J call TRBJ2-2, with TRBD2 matching over 9 bases. Germline CDR1 is SGHAT and CDR2 is FQNNGV. CDR3 length: 16 amino acids. Losses at the gene ends were 0 bases for V and 9 bases for J; bases not matched to a gene: 8. The chain's CDR3 is CASSLDLSSGSRELFF. DNA of the CDR3: TGTGCCAGCAGCTTAGATCTGAGTAGCGGGAGTAGGGAGCTGTTTTTT. The whole variable domain, filled in from reference TRBV11-2 and TRBJ2-2, reads EAGVAQSPRYKIIEKRQSVAFWCNPISGHATLYWYQQILGQGPKLLIQFQNNGVVDDSQLPKDRFSAERLKGVDSTLKIQPAKLEDSAVYLCASSLDLSSGSRELFFGEGSRLTVL.

The DNA of the CDR3 is TGTGCCAGCAGCTTATGGGGAGGTGGGAGTACAGATACGCAGTATTTT. Protein product: CASSLWGGGSTDTQYF. J is TRBJ2-3 and V is TRBV7-2; D might be TRBD2 (6 bases). There are 16 residues in the CDR3. Germline V CDR1 and CDR2: SGHTA, FQGNSA. V lost 2 bases and J 3 bases, leaving 15 bases between the germline ends.

The chain uses TRBV6-2 or TRBV6-3 and TRBJ1-1; TRBD1 matches 7 bases. Trimming cost V 2 bases and J 8 bases; bases outside gene matches: 5. The length of the CDR3 is 13 residues. CDR1 is MNHEY, CDR2 SVGEGT, per germline. In DNA form, the CDR3 reads TGTGCCAGCAGTTACGGGAGGGGGCTAGAAGCTTTCTTT. Encoded protein: CASSYGRGLEAFF.

The rearrangement links TRBV7-2 to TRBJ2-2; 7 bases fit TRBD2. Germline CDR1 is SGHTA and CDR2 is FQGNSA. With 1 base clipped from V and 14 bases from J, the junction kept 7 bases outside the gene matches. The CDR3 consists of 13 residues. CDR3 in amino acids: CASSLVAGRALFF. CDR3 bases: TGTGCCAGCAGCTTAGTCGCGGGGAGGGCTCTGTTTTTT.

The chain joins TRBV7-2 to TRBJ2-7; 12 bases fit TRBD2. Germline CDR1 and CDR2: SGHTA and FQGNSA. V was pared by 1 base and J by 0 bases, with 4 bases of the junction left unmatched. This CDR3 comprises 17 residues. Written as DNA, the CDR3 is TGTGCCAGCAGCTTAGATCTAGCGGGAGGGGACTCCTACGAGCAGTACTTC. Translated, it gives CASSLDLAGGDSYEQYF.